One and the same sample provided the 14 T cell receptor beta chains below, sequenced in a study of blood T cell repertoires in COVID-19. Using immunoSEQ multiplex PCR, the repertoire was profiled, and TCRdb retains in-frame clones only, with some absent. The sample has under 200,000 clones, roughly 84% seen once; the top ten hold 13% to 15%. The sample consisted of peripheral blood. The receptor set was obtained from a young man with active or convalescent COVID-19.

The chain carries TRBV3-1 (or the pseudogene TRBV3-2) and TRBJ2-5; possible D gene TRBD1, 6 bases. CDR3 length: 15 amino acids. V was shortened by 4 bases and J by 4 bases, with 16 bases between the two germline ends. From germline, CDR1 is LGHDT and CDR2 YNNKEL (reference sequence). DNA for the CDR3: TGTGCCAGCAGCCTTGGACAGAACACACGAGAGACCCAGTACTTC. Its protein is CASSLGQNTRETQYF.

The chain uses TRBV18 and TRBJ2-7; 10 nucleotides align to TRBD2. Germline CDR1 reads KGHSH; CDR2 reads LQKENI. The CDR3 contains 15 residues. Losses at the gene ends were 4 bases for V and 5 bases for J; bases not matched to a gene: 8. CDR3 protein: CASSHEAGGRNEQYF. CDR3 sequence (DNA): TGTGCCAGCTCACACGAAGCGGGGGGGCGTAACGAGCAGTACTTC.

The chain employs TRBV7-9 and TRBJ1-1, with D possibly TRBD1 on 5 matching bases. The CDR3 is 12 residues long. The V end lost 11 bases, the J end lost 2 bases, and 12 bases lay between the germline ends. Looked up from germline, CDR1 is SEHNR and CDR2 is FQNEAQ (reference sequence). DNA for the CDR3: TGTGCCGCTGGGACTTCCAACACTGAAGCTTTCTTT. The encoded protein is CAAGTSNTEAFF.

The chain joins TRBV7-2 to TRBJ2-1, with D unclear. The germline gives CDR1 SGHTA, CDR2 FQGNSA. CDR3 length equals 16 residues. Between the trimmed V and J ends, which lost 5 bases and 5 bases, there was a span of 19 bases. This chain's CDR3 is CASSPTGQVVHNEQFF. CDR3 sequence (DNA): TGTGCCAGCAGCCCTACTGGGCAAGTAGTTCACAATGAGCAGTTCTTC.

This clone was recorded once. The chain combines TRBV3-1 (or the pseudogene TRBV3-2) with TRBJ1-4; 10 bases are a match to TRBD1. Germline values: CDR1 LGHDT, CDR2 YNNKEL (reference sequence). The CDR3 is 18 residues long. V shed 5 bases and J 5 bases; nucleotides not matched to a gene: 14. The CDR3 DNA sequence: TGTGCCAGCAGCGTGATTTTGACAGGGGGCCTTGGAAATGAAAAACTGTTTTTT. Translating it yields CASSVILTGGLGNEKLFF.

The chain joins TRBV11-3 to TRBJ2-5; 8 bases are a match to TRBD2. This CDR3 spans 13 amino acids. Germline V lookup: CDR1 SGHNT, CDR2 YENEEA. The ends lost 5 bases at V and 5 bases at J; junction bases unmatched: 4. This CDR3 is CASSGTSRETQYF. Here the CDR3 DNA reads TGTGCCAGCAGCGGGACTAGTCGTGAGACCCAGTACTTC.

V gene TRBV7-2 combines with J gene TRBJ2-2, with D perhaps TRBD1 (5 bases). CDR1 SGHTA and CDR2 FQGNSA come from the germline V gene. The CDR3 contains 13 residues. Between the trimmed V and J ends, which lost 2 bases and 6 bases, there was a span of 7 bases. The chain's CDR3 is CASSLMGPGELFF. As DNA, the CDR3 is TGTGCCAGCAGCTTAATGGGGCCCGGGGAGCTGTTTTTT.

The chain combines TRBV13 with TRBJ2-1; D unclear. V was cut by 5 bases and J by 2 bases, with 16 bases left in between. CDR1 and CDR2 from the germline V gene are PRHDT and FYEKMQ (reference sequence). The CDR3 spans 16 residues. The CDR3 nucleotides read TGTGCCAGCAGCCCCCCCCTTGAGTACGCCTACAATGAGCAGTTCTTC. Its protein product is CASSPPLEYAYNEQFF.

The chain links TRBV30 to TRBJ1-3, with D uncertain. The CDR3 consists of 17 residues. Germline V gives CDR1 GTSNPN, CDR2 SVGIG (reference sequence). Between the trimmed V and J ends, which lost 2 bases and 0 bases, there was a span of 17 bases. The CDR3 sequence: CAWSIARSYPSGNTIYF. The CDR3 DNA is TGTGCCTGGAGTATAGCCCGGTCTTACCCCTCTGGAAACACCATATATTTT.

V gene TRBV7-9 combines with J gene TRBJ2-1; TRBD1 agrees at 7 bases. The germline gives CDR1 SEHNR, CDR2 FQNEAQ (reference sequence). Trimming at V came to 7 bases and at J to 8 bases, leaving 20 bases not matched to a gene. CDR3 length: 17 residues. CDR3: CASIIGANLGGLDEQFF. Written as DNA, the CDR3 is TGTGCCAGCATCATCGGGGCCAATTTAGGGGGCTTGGATGAGCAGTTCTTC.

The chain links TRBV15 to TRBJ2-7, with TRBD2 matching over 7 bases. J was trimmed by 2 bases and V by 0 bases; bases with no gene match: 1. Looked up from germline, CDR1 is LNHNV and CDR2 is YYDKDF (reference sequence). The CDR3 has 14 amino acids. CDR3 in DNA: TGTGCCACCAGCAGAGATGGGGGGGCCTACGAGCAGTACTTC. Translation gives CATSRDGGAYEQYF. Variable domain in full (rest from reference TRBV15 and TRBJ2-7): DAMVIQNPRYQVTQFGKPVTLSCSQTLNHNVMYWYQQKSSQAPKLLFHYYDKDFNNEADTPDNFQSRRPNTSFCFLDIRSPGLGDTAMYLCATSRDGGAYEQYFGPGTRLTVT.

The chain is built from TRBV6-2 or TRBV6-3 and TRBJ2-2; D might be TRBD1 (5 bases). Per the germline V gene, CDR1 is MNHEY and CDR2 is SVGEGT. The V end lost 6 bases, the J end lost 1 base, and 15 bases lay between the germline ends. CDR3 size: 16 residues. The CDR3 sequence: CASSLGHRGNTGELFF. The CDR3 DNA sequence: TGTGCCAGCAGCCTAGGACACAGAGGGAACACCGGGGAGCTGTTTTTT.

The chain uses TRBV15 and TRBJ1-4, with D unclear. V gave up 6 bases and J gave up 3 bases, with 11 bases separating them. The CDR3 has 14 amino acids. The germline V gene encodes CDR1 LNHNV and CDR2 YYDKDF (reference sequence). The CDR3 here is CATRRGIANEKLFF. CDR3 sequence (DNA): TGTGCCACCAGACGAGGGATCGCTAATGAAAAACTGTTTTTT.

The chain links TRBV5-4 to TRBJ2-7; TRBD2 matches at 8 bases. The CDR3 sequence is 15 residues long. CDR1 is SGHNT and CDR2 is YYREEE in the germline V gene (reference sequence). The trim removed 4 bases at V and 3 bases at J, leaving 9 bases unmatched. The CDR3 region has the DNA TGTGCCAGCAGCCTGGGGACTAGTACCAACTACGAGCAGTACTTC. Protein product: CASSLGTSTNYEQYF. Filled out from reference TRBV5-4 and TRBJ2-7, the complete variable domain reads ETGVTQSPTHLIKTRGQQVTLRCSSQSGHNTVSWYQQALGQGPQFIFQYYREEENGRGNFPPRFSGLQFPNYSSELNVNALELDDSALYLCASSLGTSTNYEQYFGPGTRLTVT.